This T cell receptor beta chain is from a study of CD8 T cells in Susac syndrome. Random-hexamer reverse transcription was applied to about 0.45 to 1 ug RNA. Amplification of TCR beta CDR3 by immunoSEQ multiplex PCR spanned 54 Vbeta and 13 Jbeta. TCRdb fed the immunoSEQ multiplex PCR reads into MiXCR, producing one record per CDR3 protein. The table lists roughly 140,000 distinct CDR3 sequences, around 95% of them singletons. From blood CD8+ and CD4+ T cells, the TCR beta chain was sequenced. The study used treatment-naive patients who had stable or active relapsing-remitting disease as multiple sclerosis controls. This CDR3 contains 13 residues. The germline V gene encodes CDR1 SQVTM and CDR2 ANQGSEA. V was trimmed by 4 bases and J by 4 bases, leaving 13 bases between them.

The specimen was CD8+ T cells from PBMCs. The gene calls are TRBV29-1 and TRBJ1-1; D is unresolved. The TCR originated in a human donor with multiple sclerosis. The CDR3 loop reads CSVVDPLGTEAFF. The CDR3 nucleotides are TGCAGCGTTGTGGACCCGCTGGGCACTGAAGCTTTCTTT. Full variable domain (rest looked up from reference TRBV29-1 and TRBJ1-1): SAVISQKPSRDICQRGTSLTIQCQVDSQVTMMFWYRQQPGQSLTLIATANQGSEATYESGFVIDKFPISRPNLTFSTLTVSNMSPEDSSIYLCSVVDPLGTEAFFGQGTRLTVV.